These 5 T cell receptor beta chains were all obtained from the same sample, sequenced in a study of OX40 agonist ivuxolimab in advanced cancers. Sequenced by immunoSEQ multiplex PCR; TCRdb stores in-frame clones only, minus some. This table has approximately 41,000 clones, approximately 87% appearing once. The material was CD4+ or CD8+ T cells sorted from blood, obtained in a trial of the OX40 agonist ivuxolimab. These receptors all come from an adult with an advanced solid tumor such as melanoma, head and neck, liver or kidney cancer.

The chain recombines TRBV5-4 with TRBJ1-3, with D maybe TRBD1 (5 bases). Trimming left V 2 bases short and J 5 bases short, with 11 bases between. The CDR3 has 14 residues. The V gene's germline CDR1 is SGHNT and CDR2 YYREEE (reference sequence). The CDR3, as DNA: TGTGCCAGCAGCTTCGACAGTGTAAGAAACACCATATATTTT. This encodes CASSFDSVRNTIYF.

The chain has TRBV11-2 and TRBJ2-3; tentatively, D is TRBD2 (5 bases). The V gene's germline CDR1 is SGHAT and CDR2 FQNNGV. The CDR3 is made up of 14 amino acids. V lost 2 bases, J lost 5 bases, and 11 bases lay in between. CDR3 sequence: CASSLLIRGDTQYF. The CDR3 DNA is TGTGCCAGCAGCTTATTGATCCGGGGAGATACGCAGTATTTT.

The chain is built from TRBV7-8 and TRBJ2-7; D possibly corresponds to TRBD2 (6 bases). V was pared by 5 bases and J by 3 bases, with 23 bases between. CDR3 length equals 17 residues. CDR1 is SGHVS, CDR2 FQNEAQ, per germline. CDR3 in DNA: TGTGCCAGCAGCGCTTTCGGAACTAGCAATCCTCGCTACGAGCAGTACTTC. Amino acid sequence: CASSAFGTSNPRYEQYF.

This clone has just one count. The chain employs TRBV19 and TRBJ2-3, with 8 bases lining up with TRBD2. This CDR3 region has 15 residues. The trim removed 10 bases at V and 1 base at J, leaving 10 bases unmatched. The germline V gene encodes CDR1 LNHDA and CDR2 SQIVND (reference sequence). CDR3 loop: CATKRGRGGTDTQYF. The CDR3 DNA sequence: TGTGCCACTAAGCGGGGGAGGGGGGGCACAGATACGCAGTATTTT.

This chain joins TRBV29-1 and TRBJ2-3; TRBD1 matches 9 bases. V shed 4 bases and J 2 bases; nucleotides not matched to a gene: 7. Germline CDR1 reads SQVTM; CDR2 reads ANQGSEA. This CDR3 has 15 residues. The CDR3, as DNA: TGCAGCGTTGGTGCCGGGACAGGGCACACAGATACGCAGTATTTT. Amino acid sequence: CSVGAGTGHTDTQYF.